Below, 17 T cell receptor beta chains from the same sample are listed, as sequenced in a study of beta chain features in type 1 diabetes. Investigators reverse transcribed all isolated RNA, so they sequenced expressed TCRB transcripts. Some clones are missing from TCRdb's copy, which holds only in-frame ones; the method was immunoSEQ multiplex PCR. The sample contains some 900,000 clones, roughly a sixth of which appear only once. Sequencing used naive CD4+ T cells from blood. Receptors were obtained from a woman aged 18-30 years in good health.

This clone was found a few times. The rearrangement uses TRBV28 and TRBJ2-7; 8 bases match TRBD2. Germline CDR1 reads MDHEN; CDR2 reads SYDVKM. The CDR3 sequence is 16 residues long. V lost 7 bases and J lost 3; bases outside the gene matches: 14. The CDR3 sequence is CASNPRGAGGVYEQYF. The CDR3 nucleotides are TGTGCCAGCAATCCTCGAGGGGCGGGAGGCGTCTACGAGCAGTACTTC.

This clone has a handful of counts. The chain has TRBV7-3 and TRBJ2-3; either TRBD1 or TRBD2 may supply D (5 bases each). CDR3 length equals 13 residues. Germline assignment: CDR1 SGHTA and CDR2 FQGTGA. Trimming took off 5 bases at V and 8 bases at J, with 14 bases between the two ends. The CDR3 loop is CASSPEGLRTQYF. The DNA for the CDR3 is TGTGCCAGCAGCCCCGAGGGGCTACGTACGCAGTATTTT. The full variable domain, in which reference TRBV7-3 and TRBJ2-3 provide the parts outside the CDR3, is GAGVSQTPSNKVTEKGKYVELRCDPISGHTALYWYRQSLGQGPEFLIYFQGTGAADDSGLPNDRFFAVRPEGSVSTLKIQRTERGDSAVYLCASSPEGLRTQYFGPGTRLTVL.

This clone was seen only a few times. The CDR3 here is CASSQGRGGEQYF. Written as DNA, the CDR3 is TGTGCCAGCAGCCAAGGGAGGGGCGGCGAGCAGTACTTC. The chain uses TRBV4-2 and TRBJ2-7, with D possibly being TRBD2 (6 bases). V was clipped by 1 base and J by 6 bases, with 10 bases between them. The CDR3 has 13 residues. Germline CDR1 is LGHNA and CDR2 is YNFKEQ.

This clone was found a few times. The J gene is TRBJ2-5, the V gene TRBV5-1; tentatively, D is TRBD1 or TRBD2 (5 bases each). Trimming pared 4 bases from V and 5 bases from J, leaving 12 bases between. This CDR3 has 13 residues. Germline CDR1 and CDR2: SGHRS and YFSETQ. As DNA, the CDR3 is TGCGCCAGCAGCGGGGGACGTGGGGAGACCCAGTACTTC. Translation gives CASSGGRGETQYF.

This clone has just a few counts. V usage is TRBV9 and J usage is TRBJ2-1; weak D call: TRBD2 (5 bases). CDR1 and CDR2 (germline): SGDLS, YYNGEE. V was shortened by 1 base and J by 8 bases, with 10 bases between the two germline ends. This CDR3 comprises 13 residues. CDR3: CASSVTGRDEQFF. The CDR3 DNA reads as TGTGCCAGCAGCGTAACCGGGCGGGATGAGCAGTTCTTC.

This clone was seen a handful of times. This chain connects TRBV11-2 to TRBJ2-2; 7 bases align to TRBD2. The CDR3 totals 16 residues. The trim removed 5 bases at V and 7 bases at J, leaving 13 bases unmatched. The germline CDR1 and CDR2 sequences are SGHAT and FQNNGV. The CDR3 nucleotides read TGTGCCAGCAGCCATTCTTTAGCGGGCGGACACGGGGAGCTGTTTTTT. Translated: CASSHSLAGGHGELFF. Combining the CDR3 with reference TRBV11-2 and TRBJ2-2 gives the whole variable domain EAGVAQSPRYKIIEKRQSVAFWCNPISGHATLYWYQQILGQGPKLLIQFQNNGVVDDSQLPKDRFSAERLKGVDSTLKIQPAKLEDSAVYLCASSHSLAGGHGELFFGEGSRLTVL.

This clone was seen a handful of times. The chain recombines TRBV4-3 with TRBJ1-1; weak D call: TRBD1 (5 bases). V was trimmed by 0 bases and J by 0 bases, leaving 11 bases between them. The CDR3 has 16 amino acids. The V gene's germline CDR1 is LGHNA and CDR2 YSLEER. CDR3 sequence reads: CASSQDMRGLNTEAFF. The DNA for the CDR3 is TGCGCCAGCAGCCAAGATATGAGGGGACTGAACACTGAAGCTTTCTTT.

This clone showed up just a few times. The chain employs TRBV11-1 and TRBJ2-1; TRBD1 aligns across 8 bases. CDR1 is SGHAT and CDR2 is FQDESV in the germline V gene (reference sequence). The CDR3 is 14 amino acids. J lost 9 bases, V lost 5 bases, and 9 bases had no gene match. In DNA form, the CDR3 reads TGTGCCAGCAGCGGCATCAGGGGGCTAGGTGAGCAGTTCTTC. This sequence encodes CASSGIRGLGEQFF. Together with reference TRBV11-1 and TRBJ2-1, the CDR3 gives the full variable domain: EAEVAQSPRYKITEKSQAVAFWCDPISGHATLYWYRQILGQGPELLVQFQDESVVDDSQLPKDRFSAERLKGVDSTLKIQPAELGDSAMYLCASSGIRGLGEQFFGPGTRLTVL.

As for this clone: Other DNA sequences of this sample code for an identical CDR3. As DNA, the CDR3 is TGTGCCATCAGTGGACAGTCGAGCTACGAGCAGTACTTC. This gives the protein CAISGQSSYEQYF. This rearrangement joins TRBV10-3 to TRBJ2-7, with D maybe TRBD1 (5 bases). The V end was cut by 4 bases, the J end by 3 bases, with 10 bases between. CDR3 length: 13 residues. The V gene's germline CDR1 is ENHRY and CDR2 SYGVKD.

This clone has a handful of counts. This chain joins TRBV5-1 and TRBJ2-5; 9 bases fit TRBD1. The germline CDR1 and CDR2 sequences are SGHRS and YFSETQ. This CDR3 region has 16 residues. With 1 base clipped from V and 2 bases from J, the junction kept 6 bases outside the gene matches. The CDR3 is CASSLFGTGIQETQYF. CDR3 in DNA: TGCGCCAGCAGCTTGTTTGGGACAGGGATTCAAGAGACCCAGTACTTC.

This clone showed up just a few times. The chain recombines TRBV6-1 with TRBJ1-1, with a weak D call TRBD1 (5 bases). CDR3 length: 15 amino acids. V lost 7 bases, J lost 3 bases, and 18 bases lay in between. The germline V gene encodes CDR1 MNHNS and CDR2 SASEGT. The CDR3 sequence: CASTPGRSGDTEAFF. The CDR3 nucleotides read TGTGCCAGCACCCCGGGTAGGTCGGGGGACACTGAAGCTTTCTTT.

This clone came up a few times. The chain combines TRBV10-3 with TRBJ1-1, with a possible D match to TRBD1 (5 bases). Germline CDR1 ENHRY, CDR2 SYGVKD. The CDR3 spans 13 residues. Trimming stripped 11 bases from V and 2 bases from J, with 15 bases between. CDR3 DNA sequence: TGTGCCGCCGAGACCGGACAAAACACTGAAGCTTTCTTT. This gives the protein CAAETGQNTEAFF.

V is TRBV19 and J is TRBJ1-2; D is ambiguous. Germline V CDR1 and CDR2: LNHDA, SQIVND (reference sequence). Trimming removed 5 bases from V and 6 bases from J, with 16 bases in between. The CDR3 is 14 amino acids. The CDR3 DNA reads TGTGCCAGTAGTCCCCATCCGACGTTGGATGGCTACACCTTC. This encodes CASSPHPTLDGYTF.

The CDR3 loop is CASSYGASIGNTIYF. The CDR3 nucleotides read TGTGCCAGCAGTTATGGGGCAAGCATCGGAAACACCATATATTTT. The genes are TRBV2 and TRBJ1-3; D is perhaps TRBD1 (5 bases). Trimming left V 5 bases short and J 4 bases short, with 15 bases between. The germline gives CDR1 SNHLY, CDR2 FYNNEI. This CDR3 comprises 15 residues.

CDR3 DNA: TGTGCCAGCAGGGTGTCAGGGGGCCATTTTTACTACAATGAGCAGTTCTTC. Amino acids: CASRVSGGHFYYNEQFF. The rearrangement joins TRBV2 to TRBJ2-1, with 8 bases identical to TRBD1. Trimming removed 6 bases from V and 3 bases from J; junction bases left unmatched: 13. Germline CDR1 reads SNHLY; CDR2 reads FYNNEI. The CDR3 covers 17 residues.

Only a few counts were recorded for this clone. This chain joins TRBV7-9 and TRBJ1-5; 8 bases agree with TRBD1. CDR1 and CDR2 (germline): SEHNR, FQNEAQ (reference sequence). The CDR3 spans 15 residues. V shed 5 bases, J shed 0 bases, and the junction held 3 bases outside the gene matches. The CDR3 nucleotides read TGTGCCAGCAGCGAGGGACAGGATAGCAATCAGCCCCAGCATTTT. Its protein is CASSEGQDSNQPQHF.

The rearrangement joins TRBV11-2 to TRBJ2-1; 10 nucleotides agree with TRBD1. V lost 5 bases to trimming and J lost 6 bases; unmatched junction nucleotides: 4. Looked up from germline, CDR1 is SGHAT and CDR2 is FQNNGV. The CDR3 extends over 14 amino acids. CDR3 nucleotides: TGTGCCAGCAGCCAGGACAGGGGGTCCAATGAGCAGTTCTTC. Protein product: CASSQDRGSNEQFF.